These 26 T cell receptor beta chains originate from one sample sequenced in a study of CD4+ T cells in melanoma. TCRdb's table, derived via immunoSEQ multiplex PCR, lists solely in-frame clones and lacks some. The sample shows about 110,000 clones, 92% of them seen only once. Sequencing was done on a sample of peripheral blood. These receptors all stem from a human donor with melanoma.

This rearrangement joins TRBV5-6 to TRBJ2-5; possible D gene TRBD1, 6 bases. Per germline, CDR1 SGHDT and CDR2 YYEEEE. Trimming left V 2 bases short and J 5 bases short, with 13 bases between. This CDR3 comprises 14 residues. The CDR3 reads CASSFGTIMETQYF. CDR3 sequence (DNA): TGTGCCAGCAGCTTTGGGACAATAATGGAGACCCAGTACTTC.

In DNA, the CDR3 is TGTGCCAGCAGCTTATACGCGGGTGGTGCGGGGACCCAGTACTTC. Translation gives CASSLYAGGAGTQYF. The rearrangement joins TRBV11-2 to TRBJ2-5; perhaps TRBD2 as D (5 bases). Germline assignment: CDR1 SGHAT and CDR2 FQNNGV. V lost 2 bases and J 7 bases, leaving 17 bases between the germline ends. CDR3 length: 15 amino acids.

V gene TRBV5-4 combines with J gene TRBJ1-4; 8 bases match TRBD1. V gave up 4 bases and J gave up 5 bases; unmatched junction bases: 7. CDR3 length: 15 residues. Germline values: CDR1 SGHNT, CDR2 YYREEE (reference sequence). The DNA for the CDR3 is TGTGCCAGCAGCAAAGGACAGGGCAGGAATGAAAAACTGTTTTTT. Its protein product is CASSKGQGRNEKLFF.

V usage is TRBV4-3 and J usage is TRBJ2-7; a weak D match, TRBD2 (5 bases). Germline assignment: CDR1 LGHNA and CDR2 YSLEER. Between the trimmed V and J ends, which lost 1 base and 0 bases, there was a span of 13 bases. This CDR3 has 16 residues. The chain's CDR3 is CASSQGWRVSSYEQYF. The CDR3 nucleotides read TGCGCCAGCAGCCAAGGTTGGCGGGTGAGCTCCTACGAGCAGTACTTC.

The V gene is TRBV5-1, the J gene TRBJ2-2, with 8 nucleotides matching TRBD2. The CDR3 is 15 amino acids. CDR1 and CDR2 (germline): SGHRS, YFSETQ. The ends lost 7 bases at V and 5 bases at J; junction bases unmatched: 10. The CDR3 DNA follows: TGCGCCAGCCTCCGGGAGGGAGTCGGTACCGGGGAGCTGTTTTTT. It translates to CASLREGVGTGELFF.

The chain is built from TRBV10-3 and TRBJ2-2, with a tentative D call TRBD2 (6 bases). In germline, CDR1 is ENHRY, CDR2 SYGVKD. Trimming pared 0 bases from V and 8 bases from J, leaving 13 bases between. This CDR3 comprises 15 residues. CDR3 loop: CAISESGGRLGELFF. The CDR3 coding sequence is TGTGCCATCAGTGAGTCGGGAGGACGCCTGGGGGAGCTGTTTTTT.

The CDR3 DNA is TGTGCTAGTGGTACCGGGAATACAGAGACCCAGTACTTC. Its protein product is CASGTGNTETQYF. The chain recombines TRBV12-5 with TRBJ2-5, with a possible D match to TRBD2 (5 bases). Deletions cut 5 bases from V and 4 bases from J, with 11 bases between. The germline CDR1 and CDR2 sequences are LGHNT and FRNRAP. This CDR3 has 13 amino acids.

This chain uses TRBV5-1 with TRBJ1-6, with a possible D match to TRBD1 (6 bases). The V gene's germline CDR1 is SGHRS and CDR2 YFSETQ. V was shortened by 0 bases and J by 14 bases, with 15 bases between the two germline ends. The CDR3 contains 14 residues. In nucleotides, the CDR3 is TGCGCCAGCAGCTTGGAGGGGGGCCCAAGGACCCTCCACTTT. Residues: CASSLEGGPRTLHF.

The chain links TRBV4-3 to TRBJ1-6; TRBD1 is a possible D gene (6 bases). This CDR3 region has 16 residues. The germline CDR1 and CDR2 sequences are LGHNA and YSLEER. The V end lost 0 bases, the J end lost 8 bases, and 14 bases lay between the germline ends. The chain's CDR3 is CASSQEGSQGYSPLHF. In DNA, the CDR3 is TGCGCCAGCAGCCAAGAGGGTAGTCAGGGGTATTCACCCCTCCACTTT.

The chain has TRBV7-8 and TRBJ2-7; TRBD2 is a possible D gene (6 bases). V lost 1 base and J 7 bases, leaving 8 bases between the germline ends. Germline V CDR1 and CDR2: SGHVS, FQNEAQ. This CDR3 contains 12 residues. The CDR3 here is CASSLDGGEQYF. The CDR3 region has the DNA TGTGCCAGCAGCTTAGATGGGGGGGAGCAGTACTTC.

The CDR3 reads CASTFQPLSTDTQYF. CDR3 coding DNA: TGTGCCAGCACGTTCCAGCCTCTTAGCACAGATACGCAGTATTTT. The chain couples TRBV6-6 to TRBJ2-3; D is unresolved. This CDR3 contains 15 residues. Germline assignment: CDR1 MNHNY and CDR2 SVGAGI (reference sequence). V gave up 7 bases and J gave up 0 bases, with 14 bases separating them.

This clone was observed once. The V gene is TRBV28, the J gene TRBJ1-6; 7 nucleotides match TRBD1. V lost 3 bases and J lost 0; bases outside the gene matches: 5. This CDR3 comprises 17 residues. CDR1 is MDHEN and CDR2 is SYDVKM in the germline V gene. The CDR3 loop reads CASSFGGDSSYNSPLHF. CDR3 DNA sequence: TGTGCCAGCAGTTTTGGCGGGGACAGCTCCTATAATTCACCCCTCCACTTT.

This chain links TRBV28 with TRBJ2-3, with 8 bases lining up with TRBD2. The CDR3 is made up of 16 amino acids. J lost 0 bases, V lost 6 bases, and 8 bases had no gene match. The germline V gene encodes CDR1 MDHEN and CDR2 SYDVKM. CDR3 amino acids: CASRTIAGPSTDTQYF. The CDR3, as DNA: TGTGCCAGCAGGACTATAGCGGGACCTAGCACAGATACGCAGTATTTT.

The gene calls are TRBV7-9 and TRBJ2-3; no clear D gene. This CDR3 region has 13 residues. V lost 8 bases, J lost 3 bases, and 12 bases lay in between. In germline, CDR1 is SEHNR, CDR2 FQNEAQ (reference sequence). The CDR3 nucleotides are TGTGCCAGCGGGCCCTGGAAAACAGATACGCAGTATTTT. Translation gives CASGPWKTDTQYF.

This chain connects TRBV4-3 to TRBJ1-6; D call uncertain. The germline CDR1 and CDR2 sequences are LGHNA and YSLEER. The V gene lost 0 bases and the J gene lost 10 bases, with 13 bases spanning the gap. The CDR3 consists of 15 residues. As DNA, the CDR3 is TGCGCCAGCAGCCAAGATCAGAACGGGGTCTCACCCCTCCACTTT. As protein: CASSQDQNGVSPLHF.

The gene calls are TRBV6-6 and TRBJ1-5, with 8 nucleotides matching TRBD1. CDR1 is MNHNY, CDR2 SVGAGI, per germline (reference sequence). V was pared by 6 bases and J by 3 bases, with 4 bases of the junction left unmatched. This CDR3 region has 14 residues. The CDR3 bases are TGTGCCAGCAGGACAGGGGAGCCCAATCAGCCCCAGCATTTT. Translated, it gives CASRTGEPNQPQHF.

The V gene is TRBV18, the J gene TRBJ2-3, with unresolved D. V was cut by 6 bases and J by 3 bases, with 4 bases left in between. Germline CDR1 is KGHSH and CDR2 is LQKENI. This CDR3 is 11 amino acids long. CDR3 sequence: CASSRTDTQYF. In DNA, the CDR3 is TGTGCCAGCTCCCGGACAGATACGCAGTATTTT.

Worth noting for this clone: Other DNA sequences in the sample encode the same CDR3. The chain is built from TRBV2 and TRBJ2-3; 11 nucleotides agree with TRBD2. Germline values: CDR1 SNHLY, CDR2 FYNNEI. Unmatched junction bases numbered 4, after V lost 5 bases and J lost 3 bases. CDR3 length: 15 residues. The CDR3 DNA sequence: TGTGCCAGCAGTAGACTAGCGGGACGGACAGATACGCAGTATTTT. This sequence encodes CASSRLAGRTDTQYF.

The rearrangement joins TRBV28 to TRBJ2-3; 12 nucleotides line up with TRBD2. CDR3 length: 16 amino acids. V lost 6 bases, J lost 6 bases, and 10 bases stayed unmatched. CDR1 is MDHEN and CDR2 is SYDVKM in the germline V gene. The CDR3 loop is CASRLSLAGGRDTQYF. Here the CDR3 DNA reads TGTGCCAGCAGACTGTCCCTAGCGGGAGGGCGCGATACGCAGTATTTT.

The chain couples TRBV10-3 to TRBJ2-2, with D hard to call. V lost 8 bases and J lost 4, with 11 bases in between. The germline V gene encodes CDR1 ENHRY and CDR2 SYGVKD. This CDR3 has 13 residues. The CDR3 sequence: CAIGLAATGELFF. The CDR3 bases are TGTGCCATCGGGTTAGCAGCCACCGGGGAGCTGTTTTTT.

The chain employs TRBV5-1 and TRBJ1-2; tentatively, D is TRBD1 (5 bases). Germline values: CDR1 SGHRS, CDR2 YFSETQ. V was pared by 0 bases and J by 5 bases, with 14 bases between. The CDR3 is 15 residues long. Written as DNA, the CDR3 is TGCGCCAGCAGCTTGGTTTTGTCGGCAGGGTATGGCTACACCTTC. It yields the protein CASSLVLSAGYGYTF. The full variable domain, with the rest looked up from reference TRBV5-1 and TRBJ1-2, is KAGVTQTPRYLIKTRGQQVTLSCSPISGHRSVSWYQQTPGQGLQFLFEYFSETQRNKGNFPGRFSGRQFSNSRSEMNVSTLELGDSALYLCASSLVLSAGYGYTFGSGTRLTVV.

This clone occurred once. This chain connects TRBV5-4 to TRBJ2-1; D not resolved. The CDR3 consists of 13 residues. Per germline, CDR1 SGHNT and CDR2 YYREEE (reference sequence). The V and J ends lost 0 bases and 7 bases respectively, with 8 bases between them. As DNA, the CDR3 is TGTGCCAGCAGCTTGGATTCTGGGAATGAGCAGTTCTTC. This gives the protein CASSLDSGNEQFF. Full variable domain (rest looked up from reference TRBV5-4 and TRBJ2-1): ETGVTQSPTHLIKTRGQQVTLRCSSQSGHNTVSWYQQALGQGPQFIFQYYREEENGRGNFPPRFSGLQFPNYSSELNVNALELDDSALYLCASSLDSGNEQFFGPGTRLTVL.

The chain uses TRBV19 and TRBJ1-1, with D unresolved. This CDR3 contains 12 residues. The ends were cut back, 0 bases at V and 9 bases at J, with 8 bases in the middle. Germline assignment: CDR1 LNHDA and CDR2 SQIVND (reference sequence). The CDR3 region is CASSIETQQAFF. Here the CDR3 DNA reads TGTGCCAGTAGTATAGAGACTCAACAAGCTTTCTTT.

In its sample, this clone was seen once. This chain joins TRBV6-5 and TRBJ2-3; D is undetermined. Trimming cost V 8 bases and J 1 base, with 4 bases left between them. CDR1 is MNHEY, CDR2 SVGAGI, per germline. The CDR3 has 11 amino acids. Written as DNA, the CDR3 is TGTGCCAGCCAACGCACAGATACGCAGTATTTT. This sequence encodes CASQRTDTQYF.

The J gene is TRBJ2-6, the V gene TRBV10-3; D not certain. V shed 3 bases and J shed 0 bases, with 0 bases lying between them. Germline values: CDR1 ENHRY, CDR2 SYGVKD. The CDR3 spans 13 residues. Written as DNA, the CDR3 is TGTGCCATCAGTGACTCTGGGGCCAACGTCCTGACTTTC. This encodes CAISDSGANVLTF.

The rearrangement joins TRBV5-1 to TRBJ2-3; no clear D gene. CDR1 SGHRS and CDR2 YFSETQ come from the germline V gene. The V end was cut by 4 bases, the J end by 5 bases, with 5 bases between. The CDR3 contains 11 residues. CDR3 nucleotide sequence: TGCGCCAGCAGCGTTGGAGATACGCAGTATTTT. It yields the protein CASSVGDTQYF.